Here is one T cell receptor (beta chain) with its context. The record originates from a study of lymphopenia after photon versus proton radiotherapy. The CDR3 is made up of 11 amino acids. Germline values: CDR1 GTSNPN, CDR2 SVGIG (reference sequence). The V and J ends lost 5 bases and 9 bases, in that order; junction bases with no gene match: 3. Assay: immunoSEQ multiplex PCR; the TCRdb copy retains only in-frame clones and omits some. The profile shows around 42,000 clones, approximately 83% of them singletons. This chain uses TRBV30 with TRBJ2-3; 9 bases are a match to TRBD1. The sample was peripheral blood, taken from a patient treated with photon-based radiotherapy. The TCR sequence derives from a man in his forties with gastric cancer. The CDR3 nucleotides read TGTGCCTGGGGGACAGGGCCGACGCAGTATTTT. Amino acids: CAWGTGPTQYF.